Listed here are 6 T cell receptor beta chains from one sample, sequenced in a study of blood T cell repertoires in COVID-19. Clones were read by immunoSEQ multiplex PCR, and TCRdb kept only the in-frame ones, dropping some. The repertoire holds some 110,000 clones, with approximately 85% as singletons. The source material was peripheral blood. The receptors stem from a man between 65 and 85 years old with acute or convalescent COVID-19.

This clone was seen just once. This chain connects TRBV19 to TRBJ1-1; TRBD1 aligns across 9 bases. With 6 bases clipped from V and 4 bases from J, the junction kept 9 bases outside the gene matches. This CDR3 is built from 15 residues. Per the germline V gene, CDR1 is LNHDA and CDR2 is SQIVND (reference sequence). The CDR3 loop reads CASRSTGTGSTEAFF. In DNA form, the CDR3 reads TGTGCCAGTAGGAGCACCGGGACAGGGAGCACTGAAGCTTTCTTT.

The rearrangement uses TRBV10-1 and TRBJ2-1; 7 bases fit TRBD2. V trimming: 5 bases; J trimming: 4 bases; junction bases outside the gene matches: 8. The CDR3 consists of 15 residues. Germline CDR1 WNHNN, CDR2 SYGVQD (reference sequence). CDR3 nucleotide sequence: TGCGCCAGCAGTCCCGGCGGGAGAGGTTACAATGAGCAGTTCTTC. Protein sequence: CASSPGGRGYNEQFF.

This sequence joins TRBV11-2 and TRBJ1-2; 8 nucleotides match TRBD1. The germline V gene has CDR1 SGHAT and CDR2 FQNNGV. The CDR3 covers 16 residues. Unmatched junction bases numbered 12, after V lost 7 bases and J lost 2 bases. CDR3 residues: CASTGIRTGFNYGYTF. DNA of the CDR3: TGTGCCAGCACCGGGATCCGGACAGGGTTCAACTATGGCTACACCTTC.

The chain has TRBV6-6 and TRBJ2-2; 8 nucleotides align to TRBD2. The CDR3 extends over 14 amino acids. CDR1 is MNHNY, CDR2 SVGAGI, per germline (reference sequence). With 2 bases clipped from V and 6 bases from J, the junction kept 2 bases outside the gene matches. The CDR3 DNA sequence: TGTGCCAGCAGTTACGTCGGGGGGGCCGGGGAGCTGTTTTTT. It yields the protein CASSYVGGAGELFF.

The chain joins TRBV11-2 to TRBJ1-1; D ambiguous. Germline V gene lookup returns CDR1 SGHAT and CDR2 FQNNGV. V lost 1 base and J lost 0, with 6 bases in between. CDR3 length: 14 amino acids. CDR3 loop: CASSLGGMNTEAFF. CDR3 in DNA: TGTGCCAGCAGCTTAGGCGGAATGAACACTGAAGCTTTCTTT.

The V gene is TRBV28, the J gene TRBJ1-2; D not resolved. Germline assignment: CDR1 MDHEN and CDR2 SYDVKM. The CDR3 spans 15 residues. V gave up 7 bases and J gave up 7 bases, with 22 bases separating them. The CDR3 DNA follows: TGTGCCAGCACCTCCTTCGGGAGACTGATGGGTGGCTACACCTTC. It codes for CASTSFGRLMGGYTF.